This T cell receptor beta chain stems from a study of regulatory T cells in long-lasting Graves disease. The study, taken as a whole, reports: Between persistent patients, a few thousand public clonotypes were shared, exceeding the 950 to 1,000 shared between new patients.

The sample holds a few counts of this clonotype. As yet, its antigen is unknown. CDR1 MNHEY and CDR2 SVGAGI come from the germline V gene. The V segment lost 0 bases and the J segment 4 bases; nucleotides outside the gene matches: 13. The CDR3 loop spans 19 amino acids. Researchers made TCR beta libraries by using iRepertoire HTBI primers and running Arm-PCR on CDR3 regions. TCRdb used MiXCR to reprocess the multiplex PCR reads, holding one entry per CDR3 protein. The sample lists approximately 470,000 distinct CDR3 sequences; less than 25% were seen once. Time point described: persistent/refractory GD, antithyroid drugs over 5 years with positive TRAb. The TCR library was made from RNA extracted from PBMCs.

The chain couples TRBV6-5 to TRBJ1-5; 9 nucleotides align to TRBD1. The source was peripheral blood mononuclear cells (PBMCs), collected when the disease was refractory, from a patient treated with antithyroid drugs. The clonotype was recovered from a female donor with Graves disease. The CDR3 DNA follows: TGTGCCAGCAGTTACTCTATAGGACAGGGGCAAAGAGGTAATCAGCCCCAGCATTTT. Amino acids: CASSYSIGQGQRGNQPQHF.